Listed here are 20 T cell receptor beta chains from one sample, sequenced in a study of shared T cell receptors in the human thymus. Clones were read by immunoSEQ multiplex PCR, and TCRdb kept only the in-frame ones, dropping some. The table shows about 660,000 clones, with around 87% occurring only once. These data were also reused for a study on human thymus T cells.

The sample taken for sequencing was thymocytes. Receptors originate from a boy in the first two years of life with a congenital heart defect.

The chain recombines TRBV28 with TRBJ1-2; a possible D gene is TRBD1 (6 bases). CDR3 size: 15 residues. V was shortened by 7 bases and J by 1 base, with 16 bases between the two germline ends. Germline CDR1 reads MDHEN; CDR2 reads SYDVKM. CDR3 DNA sequence: TGTGCCAGCATACCACAGGGTTGGAGTAACTATGGCTACACCTTC. Protein: CASIPQGWSNYGYTF.

Only one count was recorded for this clone. The J gene is TRBJ2-7, the V gene TRBV5-1; TRBD2 matches at 15 bases. Germline trimming cut 0 bases from V and 3 bases from J; bases unmatched to any gene: 4. The germline CDR1 and CDR2 sequences are SGHRS and YFSETQ. The CDR3 is 17 residues long. The DNA of the CDR3 is TGCGCCAGCAGCTTGGCCGTGGGACTAGCGGGAGGCTACGAGCAGTACTTC. Translating gives CASSLAVGLAGGYEQYF. The full variable domain, completed using reference TRBV5-1 and TRBJ2-7, is KAGVTQTPRYLIKTRGQQVTLSCSPISGHRSVSWYQQTPGQGLQFLFEYFSETQRNKGNFPGRFSGRQFSNSRSEMNVSTLELGDSALYLCASSLAVGLAGGYEQYFGPGTRLTVT.

The V call is TRBV28, the J call TRBJ1-1; D gene unclear. Germline CDR1 MDHEN, CDR2 SYDVKM. This CDR3 is 11 amino acids long. The ends were cut back, 6 bases at V and 3 bases at J, with 5 bases in the middle. This chain's CDR3 is CASRNYTEAFF. CDR3 sequence (DNA): TGTGCCAGCAGAAACTACACTGAAGCTTTCTTT.

This clone was observed a few times. The V and J genes are TRBV4-2 and TRBJ2-7, with D possibly TRBD1 on 5 matching bases. Trimming removed 2 bases at V and 1 base at J, with 15 bases between. The germline gives CDR1 LGHNA, CDR2 YNFKEQ. The CDR3 extends over 16 amino acids. CDR3 amino acids: CASSQPSRTTSYEQYF. The CDR3 DNA reads TGTGCCAGCAGCCAACCATCAAGGACAACTTCCTACGAGCAGTACTTC.

The CDR3, as DNA: TGCGCCAGCAGCGCTCGCAATCTAGCGGGGCCAAACACCGGGGAGCTGTTTTTT. As protein: CASSARNLAGPNTGELFF. The chain has TRBV5-1 and TRBJ2-2; TRBD2 matches 9 bases. This CDR3 has 18 amino acids. Germline V CDR1 and CDR2: SGHRS, YFSETQ. J gave up 2 bases and V 4 bases, and 12 bases lay outside the gene matches.

This chain joins TRBV29-1 and TRBJ2-5, with 7 nucleotides matching TRBD2. CDR1 is SQVTM, CDR2 ANQGSEA, per germline. CDR3 length: 12 amino acids. The J segment lost 5 bases and the V segment lost 8 bases, leaving 8 bases of the junction unmatched. The CDR3 nucleotides are TGCAGCCTCCCGGGGGGAAACGAGACCCAGTACTTC. Translating it yields CSLPGGNETQYF.

This chain joins TRBV4-2 and TRBJ1-1; D gene uncertain. This CDR3 comprises 15 residues. CDR1 is LGHNA and CDR2 is YNFKEQ in the germline V gene. V gave up 0 bases and J gave up 1 base, with 9 bases separating them. The CDR3 DNA reads TGTGCCAGCAGCCAAGACGGGCGGGGGAACACTGAAGCTTTCTTT. Its translation is CASSQDGRGNTEAFF.

V and J are TRBV7-2 and TRBJ2-1; 10 bases agree with TRBD2. V lost 0 bases to trimming and J lost 9 bases; unmatched junction nucleotides: 8. Germline CDR1 SGHTA, CDR2 FQGNSA. This CDR3 is built from 16 residues. The CDR3 loop reads CASSLAGTSVRGEQFF. CDR3 in DNA: TGTGCCAGCAGCTTAGCGGGGACTAGCGTCCGCGGTGAGCAGTTCTTC.

The rearrangement uses TRBV6-6 and TRBJ2-7, with 8 bases identical to TRBD1. This CDR3 region has 15 residues. V lost 5 bases to trimming and J lost 1 base; unmatched junction nucleotides: 7. CDR1 is MNHNY and CDR2 is SVGAGI in the germline V gene (reference sequence). DNA of the CDR3: TGTGCCAGCAGTGGTCCGGGACAGGTATCCTACGAGCAGTACTTC. Residues: CASSGPGQVSYEQYF.

This clone occurred a few times. The chain has TRBV6-6 and TRBJ2-7; D is unclear. Trimming cost V 0 bases and J 2 bases, with 14 bases left between them. Looked up from germline, CDR1 is MNHNY and CDR2 is SVGAGI (reference sequence). The CDR3 contains 16 residues. CDR3 in DNA: TGTGCCAGCAGTTACTCGAATCGAGGCAGAACCTACGAGCAGTACTTC. Amino acid sequence: CASSYSNRGRTYEQYF.

The V call is TRBV7-6, the J call TRBJ1-5; perhaps TRBD1 as D (6 bases). V lost 1 base and J lost 3, with 13 bases in between. The germline V gene encodes CDR1 SGHVS and CDR2 FNYEAQ. The CDR3 spans 16 residues. DNA for the CDR3: TGTGCCAGCAGCTTAGGATCGGGGGGCCTCAATCAGCCCCAGCATTTT. This translates into CASSLGSGGLNQPQHF.

V is TRBV5-1 and J is TRBJ2-1; TRBD1 matches 7 bases. Germline V gene sequence: CDR1 SGHRS, CDR2 YFSETQ. J was trimmed by 7 bases and V by 5 bases; bases with no gene match: 12. This CDR3 has 15 amino acids. CDR3 residues: CASRPPGTDINEQFF. The CDR3 nucleotides are TGCGCCAGCAGGCCTCCCGGGACAGACATTAATGAGCAGTTCTTC.

The rearrangement links TRBV28 to TRBJ2-7; D call uncertain. CDR3 length: 15 residues. The germline V gene has CDR1 MDHEN and CDR2 SYDVKM. Between the trimmed V and J ends, which lost 6 bases and 4 bases, there was a span of 19 bases. The chain's CDR3 is CASSTIPLDKYEQYF. For the CDR3, the DNA is TGTGCCAGCAGCACCATTCCCCTTGACAAGTACGAGCAGTACTTC.

This clone showed up just a few times. V usage is TRBV18 and J usage is TRBJ2-7, with D possibly TRBD1 on 5 matching bases. The germline V gene has CDR1 KGHSH and CDR2 LQKENI. The CDR3 consists of 12 residues. Trimming left V 0 bases short and J 7 bases short, with 7 bases between. This CDR3 is CASSPPGEEQYF. CDR3 DNA: TGTGCCAGCTCACCACCAGGGGAAGAGCAGTACTTC.

The chain employs TRBV5-1 and TRBJ1-2; no clear D. CDR3 length: 17 residues. Germline V gene lookup returns CDR1 SGHRS and CDR2 YFSETQ. V lost 0 bases and J 3 bases, leaving 18 bases between the germline ends. The CDR3 coding sequence is TGCGCCAGCAGCTTGGAGGAGTCGCGAGGGCTCTACTATGGCTACACCTTC. Protein: CASSLEESRGLYYGYTF.

The chain recombines TRBV7-9 with TRBJ2-3; D not certain. The CDR3 totals 16 residues. V dropped 8 bases and J dropped 2 bases, with 20 bases sitting between them. CDR1 is SEHNR, CDR2 FQNEAQ, per germline (reference sequence). This CDR3 is CASVLRGSPHTDTQYF. CDR3 sequence (DNA): TGTGCCAGCGTCTTACGAGGCTCGCCCCACACAGATACGCAGTATTTT. The whole variable domain, remainder taken from reference TRBV7-9 and TRBJ2-3, is DTGVSQNPRHKITKRGQNVTFRCDPISEHNRLYWYRQTLGQGPEFLTYFQNEAQLEKSRLLSDRFSAERPKGSFSTLEIQRTEQGDSAMYLCASVLRGSPHTDTQYFGPGTRLTVL.

V usage is TRBV2 and J usage is TRBJ2-2; the match to TRBD2 covers 10 bases. The CDR3 consists of 16 residues. V shed 5 bases and J 3 bases; nucleotides not matched to a gene: 6. The germline V gene encodes CDR1 SNHLY and CDR2 FYNNEI. The chain's CDR3 is CASSPLGTSDTGELFF. The CDR3 DNA sequence: TGTGCCAGCAGTCCTCTCGGGACTAGCGACACCGGGGAGCTGTTTTTT.

The J gene is TRBJ2-7, the V gene TRBV11-2, with 7 bases identical to TRBD2. V trimming: 5 bases; J trimming: 3 bases; junction bases outside the gene matches: 4. Germline values: CDR1 SGHAT, CDR2 FQNNGV. The CDR3 totals 13 residues. As DNA, the CDR3 is TGTGCCAGCAGCCGCTTAGCGGGCTACGAGCAGTACTTC. Its translation is CASSRLAGYEQYF.

As concerns this clone: The junction departs from germline at one end; a sequencing error may be responsible. The chain couples TRBV14 to TRBJ2-7, with 12 nucleotides matching TRBD2. Per the germline V gene, CDR1 is SGHDN and CDR2 is FVKESK. This CDR3 comprises 19 residues. CDR3 sequence: CASSQGLAGGPIGSCEQYF. In nucleotides, the CDR3 is TGTGCCAGCAGCCAAGGGCTAGCGGGAGGGCCCATAGGTTCCTGCGAGCAGTACTTC.

Notes on this clone: A read error is likely, as this CDR3 ends without the conserved phenylalanine or tryptophan. Because the CDR3's place on the DNA is in doubt, the DNA is left out and the CDR3 is given as listed by TCRdb. The chain is built from TRBV7-8 and TRBJ1-4; no check of the table's D call, TRBD1, against the DNA was made. Termini included, the CDR3 measures 10 amino acids. In germline, CDR1 is SGHVS, CDR2 FQNEAQ. Here the CDR3 reads CASNRTGILG.